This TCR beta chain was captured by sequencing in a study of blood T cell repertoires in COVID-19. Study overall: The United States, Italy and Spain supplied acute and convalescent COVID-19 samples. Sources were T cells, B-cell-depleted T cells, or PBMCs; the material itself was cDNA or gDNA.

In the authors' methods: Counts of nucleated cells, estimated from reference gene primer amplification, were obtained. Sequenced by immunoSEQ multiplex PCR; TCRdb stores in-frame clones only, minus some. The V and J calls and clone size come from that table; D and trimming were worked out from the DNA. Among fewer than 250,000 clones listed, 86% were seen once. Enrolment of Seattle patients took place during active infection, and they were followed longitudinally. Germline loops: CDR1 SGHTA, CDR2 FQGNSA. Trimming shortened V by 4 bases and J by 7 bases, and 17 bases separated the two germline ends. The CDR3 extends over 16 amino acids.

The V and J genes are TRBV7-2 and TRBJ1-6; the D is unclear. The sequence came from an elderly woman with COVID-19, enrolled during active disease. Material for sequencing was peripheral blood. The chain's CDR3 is CASSSWGGGANSPLHF. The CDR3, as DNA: TGTGCCAGCAGCTCTTGGGGAGGTGGTGCCAATTCACCCCTCCACTTT.